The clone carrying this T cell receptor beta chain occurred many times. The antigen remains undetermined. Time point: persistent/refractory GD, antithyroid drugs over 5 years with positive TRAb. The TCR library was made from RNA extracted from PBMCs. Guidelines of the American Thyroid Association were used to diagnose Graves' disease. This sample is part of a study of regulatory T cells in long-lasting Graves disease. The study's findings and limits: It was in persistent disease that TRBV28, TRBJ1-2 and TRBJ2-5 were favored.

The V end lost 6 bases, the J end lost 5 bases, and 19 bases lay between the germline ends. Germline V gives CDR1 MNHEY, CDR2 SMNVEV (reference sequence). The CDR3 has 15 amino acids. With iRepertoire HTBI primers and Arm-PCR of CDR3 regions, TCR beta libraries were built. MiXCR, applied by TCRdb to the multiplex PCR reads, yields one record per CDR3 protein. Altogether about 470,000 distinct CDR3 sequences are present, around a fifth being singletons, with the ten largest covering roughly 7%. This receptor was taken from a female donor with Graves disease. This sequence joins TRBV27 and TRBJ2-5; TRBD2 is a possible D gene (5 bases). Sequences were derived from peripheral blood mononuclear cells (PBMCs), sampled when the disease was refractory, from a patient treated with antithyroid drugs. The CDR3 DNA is TGTGCCAGCAGCGCCCTAGGAGGTGCCGAGGAGACCCAGTACTTC. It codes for CASSALGGAEETQYF.